A selection of T cell receptor beta chains follows, all from one sample in a study of blood T cell repertoires in COVID-19. Clones were read by immunoSEQ multiplex PCR, and TCRdb kept only the in-frame ones, dropping some. The sample has roughly 220,000 clones, 70% to 90% seen once. Source material: PBMCs or T cells enriched from blood (not recorded which). The receptors here all came from a woman between 50 and 59 years old with acute COVID-19. The CDR3 runs from the conserved cysteine through the conserved F or W. A D gene is named only where the DNA matches it firmly. Clone size is not always given. Where it is, it says once, few, many or a class for expanded clones.

>.|TRBJ2-7|TRBV12-1|.
CASSAGIDRDRGREQYF
TGTGCCAGCAGCGCGGGAATAGACCGGGACAGGGGCCGCGAGCAGTACTTC
>.|TRBJ1-3|TRBV28|few
CASSLRRAASGNTIYF
TGTGCCAGCAGTTTAAGGCGGGCCGCCTCTGGAAACACCATATATTTT
>.|TRBJ1-6|TRBV12-3/TRBV12-4|once
CASSTGTNSPLHF
TGTGCCAGCAGCACAGGGACGAATTCACCCCTCCACTTT
>.|TRBJ2-5|TRBV28|.
CASSPNDREAETQYF
TGTGCCAGCAGCCCGAACGACAGGGAGGCAGAGACCCAGTACTTC
>.|TRBJ1-5|TRBV23-1|.
CASSRPRSRDQPQHF
TGCGCCAGCAGTCGCCCAAGAAGTAGAGATCAGCCCCAGCATTTT
>.|TRBJ1-1|TRBV24-1|.
CATSDLIPGQNTEAFF
TGTGCCACCAGTGATTTGATCCCGGGACAAAACACTGAAGCTTTCTTT
>.|TRBJ1-2|TRBV7-6|.
CASSLGSGVTYGYTF
TGTGCCAGCAGCTTAGGATCCGGTGTTACCTATGGCTACACCTTC
>.|TRBJ2-7|TRBV25-1|.
CASSEWAEDYEQYF
TGTGCCAGCAGTGAATGGGCAGAAGACTACGAGCAGTACTTC
>.|TRBJ2-7|TRBV30|.
CAWSATKPYEQYF
TGTGCCTGGAGCGCGACTAAACCCTACGAGCAGTACTTC
>TRBD1|TRBJ2-5|TRBV3-1/TRBV3-2|.
CASSQETGTLQTQYF
TGTGCCAGCAGCCAAGAGACAGGGACCTTGCAGACCCAGTACTTC
>.|TRBJ1-2|TRBV4-3|.
CASRNSRGNYGYTF
TGCGCCAGCAGAAACTCCAGGGGAAACTATGGCTACACCTTC
>.|TRBJ1-4|TRBV7-8|.
CASSLTERSNEKLFF
TGTGCCAGCAGCTTAACAGAACGTAGTAATGAAAAACTGTTTTTT
>TRBD1|TRBJ1-4|TRBV7-2|.
CASSSQGTGYGEKLFF
TGTGCCAGCAGCTCACAAGGGACAGGGTATGGGGAAAAACTGTTTTTT
>.|TRBJ1-2|TRBV7-3|.
CASSLGPTNYGYTF
TGTGCCAGCAGCTTAGGTCCGACAAACTATGGCTACACCTTC
>.|TRBJ2-7|TRBV7-5|.
CVRSLASWGVRSYEQYF
TGTGTCAGAAGCTTAGCGTCATGGGGGGTACGCTCCTACGAGCAGTACTTC
>TRBD2|TRBJ2-3|TRBV11-2|.
CASSQQRGTSGADTQYF
TGTGCCAGCAGCCAACAGCGGGGAACTAGCGGGGCAGATACGCAGTATTTT
>.|TRBJ1-4|TRBV19|.
CASNGWGATNEKLFF
TGTGCCAGTAATGGTTGGGGCGCAACTAATGAAAAACTGTTTTTT
>.|TRBJ2-7|TRBV6-5|.
CASSSWTESYEQYF
TGTGCCAGCAGTTCCTGGACAGAGAGCTACGAGCAGTACTTC
>TRBD1|TRBJ2-7|TRBV6-6|.
CASSPQQGPVGQYF
TGTGCCAGCAGTCCCCAACAGGGGCCGGTAGGGCAGTACTTC
>.|TRBJ1-2|TRBV10-3|.
CAIRESLSKGYTF
TGTGCCATCAGAGAGAGCTTATCGAAAGGCTACACCTTC
>TRBD1|TRBJ1-1|TRBV2|few
CASRGQGIEAFF
TGTGCCAGCAGGGGACAGGGGATTGAAGCTTTCTTT
>TRBD1|TRBJ1-4|TRBV11-2|.
CASSQTGAGEKLFF
TGTGCCAGCAGCCAAACAGGGGCGGGGGAAAAACTGTTTTTT
>TRBD1|TRBJ2-7|TRBV7-3|.
CASSPDRGSYEQYF
TGTGCCAGCAGCCCAGACAGGGGTTCCTACGAGCAGTACTTC
>.|TRBJ2-4|TRBV5-4|.
CASSPPRGSKNIQYF
TGTGCCAGCAGCCCCCCGAGGGGGTCAAAAAACATTCAGTACTTC
>TRBD1|TRBJ1-5|TRBV6-4|.
CASSEQGARQPQHF
TGTGCCAGCAGTGAACAGGGGGCGCGTCAGCCCCAGCATTTT
>.|TRBJ1-4|TRBV14|.
CASSPPGQSKLFF
TGTGCCAGCAGCCCACCGGGACAATCCAAACTGTTTTTT
>.|TRBJ1-1|TRBV3-1/TRBV3-2|.
CASSQVQGNTEAFF
TGTGCCAGCAGCCAAGTACAGGGGAACACTGAAGCTTTCTTT
>.|TRBJ2-3|TRBV5-4|.
CASSFDRASSTDTQYF
TGTGCCAGCAGCTTCGACAGAGCATCTAGCACAGATACGCAGTATTTT